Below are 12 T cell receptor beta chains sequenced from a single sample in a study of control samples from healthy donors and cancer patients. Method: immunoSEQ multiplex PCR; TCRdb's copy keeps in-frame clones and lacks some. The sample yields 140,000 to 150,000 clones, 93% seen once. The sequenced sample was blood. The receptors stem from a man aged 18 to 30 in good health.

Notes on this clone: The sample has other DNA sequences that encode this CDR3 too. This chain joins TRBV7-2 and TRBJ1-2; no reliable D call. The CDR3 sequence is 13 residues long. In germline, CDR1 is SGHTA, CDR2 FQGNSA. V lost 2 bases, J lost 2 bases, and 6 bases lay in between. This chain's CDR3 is CASSLPQNYGYTF. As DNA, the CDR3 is TGTGCCAGCAGCTTACCGCAGAACTATGGCTACACCTTC.

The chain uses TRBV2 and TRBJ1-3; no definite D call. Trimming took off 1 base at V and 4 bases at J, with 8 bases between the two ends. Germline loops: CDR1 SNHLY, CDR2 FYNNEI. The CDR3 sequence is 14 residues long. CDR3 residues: CASSEGGMGNTIYF. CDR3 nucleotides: TGTGCCAGCAGTGAAGGGGGAATGGGAAACACCATATATTTT.

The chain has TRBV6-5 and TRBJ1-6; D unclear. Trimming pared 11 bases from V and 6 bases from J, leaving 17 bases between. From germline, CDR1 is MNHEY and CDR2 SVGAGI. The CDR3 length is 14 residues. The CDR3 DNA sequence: TGTGCCGCCAGACGGGGTATGATTAATTCACCCCTCCACTTT. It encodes CAARRGMINSPLHF.

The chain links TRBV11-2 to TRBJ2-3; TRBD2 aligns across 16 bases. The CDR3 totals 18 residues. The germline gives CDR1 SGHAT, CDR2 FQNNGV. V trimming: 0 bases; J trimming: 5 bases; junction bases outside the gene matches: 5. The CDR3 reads CASSLEGGLAGGLDTQYF. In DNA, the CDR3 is TGTGCCAGCAGCTTAGAGGGGGGACTAGCGGGAGGGTTAGATACGCAGTATTTT.

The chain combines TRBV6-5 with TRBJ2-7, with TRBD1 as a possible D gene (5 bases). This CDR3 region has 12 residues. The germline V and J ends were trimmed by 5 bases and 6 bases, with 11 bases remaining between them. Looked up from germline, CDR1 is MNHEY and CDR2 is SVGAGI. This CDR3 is CASSKTGLEQYF. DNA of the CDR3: TGTGCCAGCAGTAAAACAGGTCTCGAGCAGTACTTC.

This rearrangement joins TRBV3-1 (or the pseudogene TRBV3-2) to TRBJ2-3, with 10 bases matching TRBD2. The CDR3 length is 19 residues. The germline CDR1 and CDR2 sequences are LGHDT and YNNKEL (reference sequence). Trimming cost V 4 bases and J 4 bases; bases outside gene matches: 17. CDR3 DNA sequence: TGTGCCAGCAGCCCTAGCGCTAGCGGGAGACGTGTCTGGCCAGATACGCAGTATTTT. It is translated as CASSPSASGRRVWPDTQYF.

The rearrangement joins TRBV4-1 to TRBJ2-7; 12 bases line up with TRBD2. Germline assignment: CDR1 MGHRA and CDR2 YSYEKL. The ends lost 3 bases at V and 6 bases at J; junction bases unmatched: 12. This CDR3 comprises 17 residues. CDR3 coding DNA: TGCGCCAGCAGCCAGGCCCTGACTAGCGGGAGATCGCTCGAGCAGTACTTC. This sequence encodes CASSQALTSGRSLEQYF.

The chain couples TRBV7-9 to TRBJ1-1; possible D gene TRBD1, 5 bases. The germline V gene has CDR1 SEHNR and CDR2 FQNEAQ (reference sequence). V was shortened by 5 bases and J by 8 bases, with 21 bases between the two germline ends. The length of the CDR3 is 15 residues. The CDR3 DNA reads TGTGCCAGCAGCCCCTGGGGGAAGGACCGAGAGGAAGCTTTCTTT. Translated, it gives CASSPWGKDREEAFF.

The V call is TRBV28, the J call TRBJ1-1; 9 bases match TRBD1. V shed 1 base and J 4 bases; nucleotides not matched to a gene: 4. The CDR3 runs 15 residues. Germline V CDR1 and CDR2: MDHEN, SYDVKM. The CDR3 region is CASSLYRTGVTEAFF. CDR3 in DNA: TGTGCCAGCAGTTTATACAGGACAGGGGTCACTGAAGCTTTCTTT. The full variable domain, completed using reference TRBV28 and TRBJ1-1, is DVKVTQSSRYLVKRTGEKVFLECVQDMDHENMFWYRQDPGLGLRLIYFSYDVKMKEKGDIPEGYSVSREKKERFSLILESASTNQTSMYLCASSLYRTGVTEAFFGQGTRLTVV.

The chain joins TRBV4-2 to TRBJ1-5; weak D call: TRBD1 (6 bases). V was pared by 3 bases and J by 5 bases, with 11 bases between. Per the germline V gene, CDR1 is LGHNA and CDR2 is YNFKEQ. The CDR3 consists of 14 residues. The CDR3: CASSQGGGHQPQHF. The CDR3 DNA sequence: TGTGCCAGCAGCCAGGGGGGGGGCCATCAGCCCCAGCATTTT.

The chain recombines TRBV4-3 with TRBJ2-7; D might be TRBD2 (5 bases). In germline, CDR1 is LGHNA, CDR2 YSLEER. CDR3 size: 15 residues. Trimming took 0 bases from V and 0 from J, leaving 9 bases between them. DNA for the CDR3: TGCGCCAGCAGCCAAGACCTAGCCCTCTCCTACGAGCAGTACTTC. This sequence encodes CASSQDLALSYEQYF.

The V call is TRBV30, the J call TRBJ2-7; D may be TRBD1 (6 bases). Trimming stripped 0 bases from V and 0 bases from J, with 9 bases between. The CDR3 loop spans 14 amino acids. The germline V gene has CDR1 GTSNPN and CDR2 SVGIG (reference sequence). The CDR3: CAWSVTGNSYEQYF. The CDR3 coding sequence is TGTGCCTGGAGTGTCACAGGGAACTCCTACGAGCAGTACTTC.